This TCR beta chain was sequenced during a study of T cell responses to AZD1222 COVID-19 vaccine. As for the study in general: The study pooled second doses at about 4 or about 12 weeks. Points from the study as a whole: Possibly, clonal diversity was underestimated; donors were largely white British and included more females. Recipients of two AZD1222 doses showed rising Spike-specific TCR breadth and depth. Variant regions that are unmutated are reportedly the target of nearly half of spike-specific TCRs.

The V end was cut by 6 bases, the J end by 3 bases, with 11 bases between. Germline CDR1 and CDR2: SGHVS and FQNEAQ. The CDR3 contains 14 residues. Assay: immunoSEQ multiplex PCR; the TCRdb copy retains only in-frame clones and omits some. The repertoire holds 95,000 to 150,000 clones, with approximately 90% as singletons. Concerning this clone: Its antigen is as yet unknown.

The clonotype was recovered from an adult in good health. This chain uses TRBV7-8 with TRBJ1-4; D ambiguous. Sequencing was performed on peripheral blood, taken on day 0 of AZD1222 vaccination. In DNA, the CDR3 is TGTGCCAGCAGACCCGCCGGACCTAATGAAAAACTGTTTTTT. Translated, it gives CASRPAGPNEKLFF.